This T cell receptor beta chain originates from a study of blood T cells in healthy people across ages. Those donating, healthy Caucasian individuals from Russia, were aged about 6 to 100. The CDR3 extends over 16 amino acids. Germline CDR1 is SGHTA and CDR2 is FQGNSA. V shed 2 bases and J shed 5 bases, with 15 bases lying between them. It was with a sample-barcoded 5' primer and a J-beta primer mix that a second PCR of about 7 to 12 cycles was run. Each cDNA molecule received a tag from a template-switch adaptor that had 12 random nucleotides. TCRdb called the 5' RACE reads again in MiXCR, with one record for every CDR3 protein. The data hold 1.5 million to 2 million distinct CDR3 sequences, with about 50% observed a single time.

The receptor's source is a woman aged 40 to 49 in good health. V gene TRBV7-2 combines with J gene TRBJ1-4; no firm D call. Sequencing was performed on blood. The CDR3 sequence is CASSLLRVQRNEKLFF. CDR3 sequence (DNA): TGTGCCAGCAGCTTACTTCGGGTGCAGAGGAATGAAAAACTGTTTTTT.